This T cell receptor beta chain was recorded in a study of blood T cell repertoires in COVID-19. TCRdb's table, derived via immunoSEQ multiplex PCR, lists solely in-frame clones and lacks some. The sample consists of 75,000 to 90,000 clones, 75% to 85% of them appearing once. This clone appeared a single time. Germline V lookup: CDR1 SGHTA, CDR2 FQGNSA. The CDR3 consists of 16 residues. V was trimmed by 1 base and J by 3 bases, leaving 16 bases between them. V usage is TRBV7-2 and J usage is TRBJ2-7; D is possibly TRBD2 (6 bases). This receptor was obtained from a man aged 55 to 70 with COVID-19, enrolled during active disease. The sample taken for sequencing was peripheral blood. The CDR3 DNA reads TGTGCCAGCAGCTTAGTCCGAGGGACTGGCTACTACGAGCAGTACTTC. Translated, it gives CASSLVRGTGYYEQYF. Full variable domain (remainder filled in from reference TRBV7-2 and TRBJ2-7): GAGVSQSPSNKVTEKGKDVELRCDPISGHTALYWYRQSLGQGLEFLIYFQGNSAPDKSGLPSDRFSAERTGGSVSTLTIQRTQQEDSAVYLCASSLVRGTGYYEQYFGPGTRLTVT.